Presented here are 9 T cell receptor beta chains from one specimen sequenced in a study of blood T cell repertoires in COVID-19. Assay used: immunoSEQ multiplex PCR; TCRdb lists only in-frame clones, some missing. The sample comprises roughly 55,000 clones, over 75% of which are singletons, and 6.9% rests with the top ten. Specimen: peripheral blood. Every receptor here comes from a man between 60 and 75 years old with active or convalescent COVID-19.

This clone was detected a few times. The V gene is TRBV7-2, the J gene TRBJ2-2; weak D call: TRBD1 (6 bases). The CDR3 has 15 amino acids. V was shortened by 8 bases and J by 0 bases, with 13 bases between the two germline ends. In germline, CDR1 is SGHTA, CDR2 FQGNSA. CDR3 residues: CASGQTSTNTGELFF. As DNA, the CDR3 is TGTGCCAGCGGACAGACATCAACGAACACCGGGGAGCTGTTTTTT.

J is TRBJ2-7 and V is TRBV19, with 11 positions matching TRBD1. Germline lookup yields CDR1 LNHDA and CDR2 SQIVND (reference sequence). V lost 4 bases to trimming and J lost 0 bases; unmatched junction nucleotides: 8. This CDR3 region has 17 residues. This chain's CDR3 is CASSRDGGTGGSYEQYF. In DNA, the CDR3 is TGTGCCAGTAGTAGAGATGGCGGGACAGGGGGCTCCTACGAGCAGTACTTC. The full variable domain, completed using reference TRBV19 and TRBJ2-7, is DGGITQSPKYLFRKEGQNVTLSCEQNLNHDAMYWYRQDPGQGLRLIYYSQIVNDFQKGDIAEGYSVSREKKESFPLTVTSAQKNPTAFYLCASSRDGGTGGSYEQYFGPGTRLTVT.

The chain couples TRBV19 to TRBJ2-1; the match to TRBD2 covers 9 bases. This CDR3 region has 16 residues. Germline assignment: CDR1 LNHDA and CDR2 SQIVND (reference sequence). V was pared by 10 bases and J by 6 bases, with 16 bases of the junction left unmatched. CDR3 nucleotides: TGTGCCACCCCGGGTCGTGGGAGCGGGAGGTTCAATGAGCAGTTCTTC. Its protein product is CATPGRGSGRFNEQFF. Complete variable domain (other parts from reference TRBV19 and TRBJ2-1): DGGITQSPKYLFRKEGQNVTLSCEQNLNHDAMYWYRQDPGQGLRLIYYSQIVNDFQKGDIAEGYSVSREKKESFPLTVTSAQKNPTAFYLCATPGRGSGRFNEQFFGPGTRLTVL.

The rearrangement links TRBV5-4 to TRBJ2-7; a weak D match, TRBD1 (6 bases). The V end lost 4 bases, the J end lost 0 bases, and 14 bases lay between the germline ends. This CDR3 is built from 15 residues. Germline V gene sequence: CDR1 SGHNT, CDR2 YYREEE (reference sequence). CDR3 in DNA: TGTGCCAGCAGCCGGGACACTCGGAGCTCCTACGAGCAGTACTTC. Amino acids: CASSRDTRSSYEQYF.

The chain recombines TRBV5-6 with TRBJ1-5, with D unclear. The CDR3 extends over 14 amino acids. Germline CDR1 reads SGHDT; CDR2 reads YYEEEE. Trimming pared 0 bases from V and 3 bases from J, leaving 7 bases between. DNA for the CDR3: TGTGCCAGCAGCTTGGCGGGGTTCAATCAGCCCCAGCATTTT. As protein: CASSLAGFNQPQHF.

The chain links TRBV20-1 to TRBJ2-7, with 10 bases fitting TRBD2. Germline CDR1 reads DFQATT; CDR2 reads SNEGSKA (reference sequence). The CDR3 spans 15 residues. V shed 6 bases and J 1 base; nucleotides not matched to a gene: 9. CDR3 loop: CSASSGGTKSYEQYF. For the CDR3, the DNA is TGCAGTGCGAGTAGCGGGGGGACGAAATCCTACGAGCAGTACTTC.

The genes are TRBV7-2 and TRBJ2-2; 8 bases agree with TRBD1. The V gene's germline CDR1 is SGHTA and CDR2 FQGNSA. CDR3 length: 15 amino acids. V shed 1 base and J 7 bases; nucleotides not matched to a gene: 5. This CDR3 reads CASSLVTGVGGELFF. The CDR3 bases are TGTGCCAGCAGCTTAGTGACAGGGGTAGGCGGGGAGCTGTTTTTT.

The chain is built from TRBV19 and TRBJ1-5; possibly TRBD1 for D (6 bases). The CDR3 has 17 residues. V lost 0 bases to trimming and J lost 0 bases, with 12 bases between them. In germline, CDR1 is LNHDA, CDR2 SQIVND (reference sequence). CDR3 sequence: CASSIDYRGASNQPQHF. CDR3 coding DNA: TGTGCCAGTAGTATAGATTACCGGGGGGCTAGCAATCAGCCCCAGCATTTT.

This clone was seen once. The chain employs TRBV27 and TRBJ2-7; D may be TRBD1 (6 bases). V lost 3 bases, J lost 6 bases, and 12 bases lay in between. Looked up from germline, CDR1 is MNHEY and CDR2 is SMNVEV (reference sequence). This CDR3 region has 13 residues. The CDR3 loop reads CASSFRTVGEQYF. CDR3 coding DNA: TGTGCCAGCAGTTTTAGGACAGTTGGCGAGCAGTACTTC.